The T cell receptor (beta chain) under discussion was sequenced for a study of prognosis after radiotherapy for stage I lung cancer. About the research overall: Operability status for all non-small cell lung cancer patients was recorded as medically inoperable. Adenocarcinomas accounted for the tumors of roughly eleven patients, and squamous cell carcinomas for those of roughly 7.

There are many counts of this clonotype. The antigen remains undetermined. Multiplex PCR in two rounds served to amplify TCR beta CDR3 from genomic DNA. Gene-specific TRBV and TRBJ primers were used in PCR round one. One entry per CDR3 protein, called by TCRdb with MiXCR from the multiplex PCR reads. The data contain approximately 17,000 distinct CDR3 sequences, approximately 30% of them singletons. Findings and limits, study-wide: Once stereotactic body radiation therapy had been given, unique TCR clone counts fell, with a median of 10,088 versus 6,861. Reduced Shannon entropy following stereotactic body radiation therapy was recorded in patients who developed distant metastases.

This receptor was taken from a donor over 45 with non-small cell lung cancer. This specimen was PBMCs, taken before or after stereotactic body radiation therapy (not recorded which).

The CDR3 bases are TGTGCCAGCAGTGAAGGAGATACGCAGTATTTT. Amino acids: CASSEGDTQYF. The chain employs TRBV25-1 and TRBJ2-3; D is unclear. Trimming pared 2 bases from V and 5 bases from J, leaving 2 bases between. This CDR3 spans 11 amino acids. Germline V gene data show CDR1 as MGHDK and CDR2 as SYGVNS.